This T cell receptor (beta chain) is from a study of neurological immune-mediated disorders. Overall study findings and caveats: Among 34 multiple sclerosis patients, 18 had repertoires that phylogenetic grouping placed in one related-CDR3 cluster, a possible signature.

This clonotype was seen at least ten times. Its antigen remains unknown. Synthesis of cDNA used 5'RACE (with 10-nucleotide random UMIs). A single record per CDR3 protein comes from TCRdb applying MiXCR to the 5' RACE reads. This table holds around 28,000 distinct CDR3 sequences, around 2.5% found once. The CDR3 runs to 15 residues. Germline trimming cut 5 bases from V and 0 bases from J; bases unmatched to any gene: 8. The germline gives CDR1 DFQATT, CDR2 SNEGSKA (reference sequence). PBMCs numbering 2 million and stored at -80 C yielded the unsorted libraries. The clonotype was recovered from a woman aged 50 to 65 with multiple sclerosis. The material sequenced was PBMCs. The chain uses TRBV20-1 and TRBJ2-3, with 7 bases aligning to TRBD2. In DNA, the CDR3 is TGCAGTGCTTTCCTAGCGGAAGGAAGCACAGATACGCAGTATTTT. Protein product: CSAFLAEGSTDTQYF.